This T cell receptor (beta chain) is drawn from a study of blood T cell repertoires in COVID-19. Study-wide context: The United States, Italy and Spain were the sources of the acute and convalescent COVID-19 samples. PBMCs, B-cell-depleted T cells, or T cells provided the cDNA or gDNA that made up the material.

The assay was immunoSEQ multiplex PCR, and TCRdb's table has in-frame clones only and misses some. The repertoire holds fewer than 85,000 clones, with around 83% as singletons. V shed 7 bases, J shed 8 bases, and the junction held 13 bases outside the gene matches. Germline assignment: CDR1 LNHDA and CDR2 SQIVND (reference sequence). CDR3 size: 14 residues. This TCR derives from an older woman with acute or convalescent COVID-19. V is TRBV19 and J is TRBJ1-2; 7 positions match TRBD1. Sequenced input: peripheral blood. The CDR3 DNA follows: TGTGCCAGTACCAAAGGTGGGACAGAGAGGGGCTACACCTTC. Its protein product is CASTKGGTERGYTF.